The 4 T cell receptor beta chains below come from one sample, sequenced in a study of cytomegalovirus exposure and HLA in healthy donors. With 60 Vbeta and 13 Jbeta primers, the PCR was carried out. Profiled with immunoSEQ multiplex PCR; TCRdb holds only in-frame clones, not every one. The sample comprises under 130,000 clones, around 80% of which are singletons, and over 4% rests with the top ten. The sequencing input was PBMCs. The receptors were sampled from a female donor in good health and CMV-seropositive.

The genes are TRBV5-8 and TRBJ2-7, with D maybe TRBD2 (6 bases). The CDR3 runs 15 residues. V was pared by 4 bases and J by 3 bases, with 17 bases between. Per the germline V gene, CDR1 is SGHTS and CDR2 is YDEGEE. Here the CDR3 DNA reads TGTGCCAGCAGCCTCGGACTATCCCTAGGCTACGAGCAGTACTTC. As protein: CASSLGLSLGYEQYF.

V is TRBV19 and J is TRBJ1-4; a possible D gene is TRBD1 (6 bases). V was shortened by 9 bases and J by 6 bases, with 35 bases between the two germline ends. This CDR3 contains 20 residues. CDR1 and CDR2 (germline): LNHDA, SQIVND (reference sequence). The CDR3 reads CASATYPSGVGLRGDEKLFF. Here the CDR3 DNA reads TGTGCCAGCGCTACCTATCCCTCAGGGGTGGGTCTTCGGGGTGATGAAAAACTGTTTTTT.

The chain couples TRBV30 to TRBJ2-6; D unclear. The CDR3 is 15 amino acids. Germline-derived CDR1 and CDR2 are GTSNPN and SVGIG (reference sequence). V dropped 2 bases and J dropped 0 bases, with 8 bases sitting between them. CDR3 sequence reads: CAWSISFSGANVLTF. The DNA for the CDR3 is TGTGCCTGGAGTATTTCTTTCTCTGGGGCCAACGTCCTGACTTTC.

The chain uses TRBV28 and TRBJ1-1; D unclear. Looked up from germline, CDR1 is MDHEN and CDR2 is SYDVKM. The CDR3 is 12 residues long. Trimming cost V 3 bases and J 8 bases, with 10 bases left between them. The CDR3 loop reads CASSFTRTEAFF. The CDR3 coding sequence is TGTGCCAGCAGTTTCACAAGAACAGAAGCTTTCTTT.